Below are 31 T cell receptor beta chains sequenced from a single sample in a study of blood T cells in healthy people across ages. A second PCR of 7 to 11 cycles used a sample-barcoded 5' primer and a J-beta primer mix. Via MiXCR, TCRdb re-called the 5' RACE reads, giving one row per CDR3 protein. The table lists roughly 1,500,000 distinct CDR3 sequences, 42% of them singletons. The specimen was blood. Receptors were obtained from a woman between 18 and 30 years old in good health.

The chain is built from TRBV12-3 or TRBV12-4 and TRBJ2-3, with a weak D call TRBD2 (6 bases). This CDR3 has 14 residues. The V gene lost 8 bases and the J gene lost 0 bases, with 12 bases spanning the gap. In nucleotides, the CDR3 is TGTGCCAGCTTAGCGGCAGTGAGCACAGATACGCAGTATTTT. It is translated as CASLAAVSTDTQYF.

About this clonotype: This could be a read error, since a much larger clone is one nucleotide away. V usage is TRBV27 and J usage is TRBJ2-3; D gene unclear. Germline V gives CDR1 MNHEY, CDR2 SMNVEV (reference sequence). CDR3 length equals 14 residues. V dropped 3 bases and J dropped 2 bases, with 9 bases sitting between them. CDR3 loop: CASSFGPPTDTQYF. The CDR3 DNA follows: TGTGCCAGCAGTTTTGGACCACCCACAGATACGCAGTATTTT.

This clonotype turned up a few times. This sequence joins TRBV15 and TRBJ2-7; D unresolved. CDR1 is LNHNV and CDR2 is YYDKDF in the germline V gene (reference sequence). The V end lost 7 bases, the J end lost 7 bases, and 11 bases lay between the germline ends. The CDR3 loop spans 11 amino acids. The CDR3 loop is CATILLGEQYF. DNA for the CDR3: TGTGCCACCATCCTGCTGGGTGAGCAGTACTTC.

V is TRBV21-1 and J is TRBJ2-7; TRBD2 is taken as the D call from the table, unchecked against the DNA. TRBV21-1 is noted as a pseudogene. This CDR3 contains 16 residues. The CDR3 protein is CASSPPWQGGMYEQYF. In DNA, the CDR3 is TGTGCCAGCAGCCCCCCTTGGCAGGGAGGGATGTACGAGCAGTACTTC.

This sequence joins TRBV20-1 and TRBJ2-3; tentative D call: TRBD1 (7 bases). The CDR3 extends over 16 amino acids. Trimming left V 0 bases short and J 5 bases short, with 18 bases between. Per the germline V gene, CDR1 is DFQATT and CDR2 is SNEGSKA (reference sequence). In nucleotides, the CDR3 is TGCAGTGCTAGAGAGCTCGGCAGGGGGGCCGGAGATACGCAGTATTTT. Translated: CSARELGRGAGDTQYF.

The V and J genes are TRBV7-9 and TRBJ1-4, with D possibly matching TRBD1 (5 bases). Looked up from germline, CDR1 is SEHNR and CDR2 is FQNEAQ (reference sequence). This CDR3 is built from 16 residues. V lost 2 bases and J 8 bases, leaving 18 bases between the germline ends. The CDR3 loop reads CASSLWGRDEGEKLFF. The CDR3 DNA sequence: TGTGCCAGCAGCTTATGGGGCCGGGATGAGGGGGAAAAACTGTTTTTT.

This clonotype was observed a few times. The CDR3 coding sequence is TGTGCCAGCAGCTTGAGGACCACAGCAGGTGGCTACACCTTC. The encoded protein is CASSLRTTAGGYTF. This chain links TRBV13 with TRBJ1-2, with D hard to call. CDR1 and CDR2 (germline): PRHDT, FYEKMQ (reference sequence). With 3 bases removed from V and 7 bases from J, the gap between germline ends came to 15 bases. The CDR3 totals 14 residues. Together with reference TRBV13 and TRBJ1-2, the CDR3 gives the full variable domain: AAGVIQSPRHLIKEKRETATLKCYPIPRHDTVYWYQQGPGQDPQFLISFYEKMQSDKGSIPDRFSAQQFSDYHSELNMSSLELGDSALYFCASSLRTTAGGYTFGSGTRLTVV.

This chain joins TRBV7-2 and TRBJ2-5; the D is unclear. Trimming pared 6 bases from V and 2 bases from J, leaving 19 bases between. This CDR3 contains 16 residues. Per the germline V gene, CDR1 is SGHTA and CDR2 is FQGNSA. The CDR3 region has the DNA TGTGCCAGCAGTCACCGGGCACAACTTTTACAAGAGACCCAGTACTTC. Protein sequence: CASSHRAQLLQETQYF.

V gene TRBV18 combines with J gene TRBJ2-5; no definite D call. The J call is in doubt because the DNA end fits TRBJ2-4 better. The CDR3 has 16 amino acids. CDR1 and CDR2 (germline): KGHSH, LQKENI. CDR3 bases: TGTGCCAGCTCACCTATTTTGGTGGTGGGCAAAAACATTCAGTACTTC. Amino acids: CASSPILVVGKNIQYF.

The rearrangement uses TRBV20-1 and TRBJ2-1; 14 positions agree with TRBD2. CDR1 and CDR2 (germline): DFQATT, SNEGSKA (reference sequence). Unmatched junction bases numbered 8, after V lost 6 bases and J lost 7 bases. This CDR3 spans 15 amino acids. The chain's CDR3 is CSATQTSGGANEQFF. The CDR3 coding sequence is TGCAGTGCCACCCAGACTAGCGGGGGGGCGAATGAGCAGTTCTTC.

V is TRBV6-1 and J is TRBJ2-3; D tentatively reads TRBD1 or TRBD2 (5 bases each). V lost 6 bases, J lost 0 bases, and 16 bases lay in between. The CDR3 has 16 amino acids. Germline CDR1 is MNHNS and CDR2 is SASEGT. The CDR3 loop reads CASRIFRDPSTDTQYF. CDR3 DNA: TGTGCCAGCAGAATATTCCGGGACCCCAGCACAGATACGCAGTATTTT.

CDR3 sequence reads: CASSNSPLRGNTEAFF. DNA for the CDR3: TGCGCCAGCAGCAATTCCCCCTTACGGGGAAACACTGAAGCTTTCTTT. The V and J genes are TRBV5-1 and TRBJ1-1; D is uncertain. This CDR3 region has 16 residues. The germline V and J ends were trimmed by 4 bases and 2 bases, with 18 bases remaining between them. Germline V gene sequence: CDR1 SGHRS, CDR2 YFSETQ.

This chain links TRBV2 with TRBJ2-7, with 8 bases fitting TRBD1. The V segment lost 2 bases and the J segment 2 bases; nucleotides outside the gene matches: 5. The germline CDR1 and CDR2 sequences are SNHLY and FYNNEI. The CDR3 contains 15 residues. The CDR3 is CASSELGQGPYEQYF. The CDR3 region has the DNA TGTGCCAGCAGTGAACTTGGACAGGGCCCCTACGAGCAGTACTTC. The full variable domain, in which reference TRBV2 and TRBJ2-7 provide the parts outside the CDR3, is EPEVTQTPSHQVTQMGQEVILRCVPISNHLYFYWYRQILGQKVEFLVSFYNNEISEKSEIFDDQFSVERPDGSNFTLKIRSTKLEDSAMYFCASSELGQGPYEQYFGPGTRLTVT.

The chain carries TRBV5-1 and TRBJ1-2; the D is unclear. The V gene's germline CDR1 is SGHRS and CDR2 YFSETQ. CDR3 length: 15 amino acids. Trimming pared 0 bases from V and 7 bases from J, leaving 16 bases between. CDR3 in DNA: TGCGCCAGCAGCTTGGATGCAGTCCCCCAAGGTGGCTACACCTTC. Residues: CASSLDAVPQGGYTF.

This clonotype came up a few times. This sequence joins TRBV6-6 and TRBJ1-2, with D unclear. Germline V gene data show CDR1 as MNHNY and CDR2 as SVGAGI (reference sequence). V lost 2 bases and J lost 8, with 12 bases in between. The CDR3 is 13 amino acids. CDR3 DNA sequence: TGTGCCAGCAGTTACGGTGGGGATCGGGGCTACACCTTC. Translation gives CASSYGGDRGYTF.

The V gene is TRBV5-1, the J gene TRBJ1-5, with D possibly being TRBD1 (5 bases). V was trimmed by 2 bases and J by 0 bases, leaving 12 bases between them. The CDR3 sequence is 16 residues long. The germline V gene encodes CDR1 SGHRS and CDR2 YFSETQ. The CDR3 DNA is TGCGCCAGCAGCTTCCGGACACCCTCTAGCAATCAGCCCCAGCATTTT. Residues: CASSFRTPSSNQPQHF.

The rearrangement uses TRBV7-9 and TRBJ1-1; 7 bases agree with TRBD1. The V gene end was trimmed by 5 bases and the J gene end by 0 bases; junction bases not matched to a gene: 12. Germline V gene sequence: CDR1 SEHNR, CDR2 FQNEAQ (reference sequence). The CDR3 runs 17 residues. The chain's CDR3 is CASSRLWDSRMNTEAFF. CDR3 nucleotide sequence: TGTGCCAGCAGCCGACTATGGGACAGCCGAATGAACACTGAAGCTTTCTTT.

This clonotype has a handful of counts. J is TRBJ1-4 and V is TRBV20-1; D unclear. Trimming left V 6 bases short and J 5 bases short, with 13 bases between. The CDR3 runs 13 residues. Germline V gene sequence: CDR1 DFQATT, CDR2 SNEGSKA (reference sequence). The CDR3 coding sequence is TGCAGTGCCCCGTCGGGATACAATGAAAAACTGTTTTTT. It specifies CSAPSGYNEKLFF.

This clonotype has only a few counts. The genes are TRBV6-6 and TRBJ1-4; TRBD1 agrees at 10 bases. The ends lost 4 bases at V and 5 bases at J; junction bases unmatched: 4. Germline CDR1 MNHNY, CDR2 SVGAGI (reference sequence). The CDR3 is 15 residues long. CDR3 loop: CASSSRTGGNEKLFF. For the CDR3, the DNA is TGTGCCAGCAGTTCCCGGACAGGGGGAAATGAAAAACTGTTTTTT.

Only a few counts were recorded for this clonotype. The genes are TRBV29-1 and TRBJ2-1; D might be TRBD1 (5 bases). Trimming left V 5 bases short and J 2 bases short, with 7 bases between. The germline gives CDR1 SQVTM, CDR2 ANQGSEA. This CDR3 is 12 amino acids long. CDR3 DNA sequence: TGCAGCGTTTCACAGGCCTACAATGAGCAGTTCTTC. Its protein product is CSVSQAYNEQFF.

This sequence joins TRBV5-5 and TRBJ2-3; the D is unclear. This CDR3 contains 11 residues. Germline CDR1 is SGHKS and CDR2 is YYEKEE (reference sequence). Deletions cut 9 bases from V and 2 bases from J, with 7 bases between. The CDR3 sequence: CATGPTDTQYF. The CDR3 bases are TGTGCCACCGGTCCCACAGATACGCAGTATTTT.

With regard to this clonotype: Relative to the germline gene, one junction end is altered; a read error may explain this. The chain joins TRBV7-3 to TRBJ2-1; 8 bases are a match to TRBD1. CDR3 length equals 15 residues. The V gene's germline CDR1 is SGHTA and CDR2 FQGTGA. This CDR3 reads CASSSGQGPYKEQFF. The CDR3 DNA reads as TGTGCCAGCAGCTCCGGACAGGGTCCCTACAAGGAGCAGTTCTTC.

As regards this clonotype: At one end, the junction sequence differs from germline, possibly due to a read error. The chain joins TRBV12-5 to TRBJ2-1; D perhaps matches TRBD1 (6 bases). The CDR3 runs 14 residues. Germline V CDR1 and CDR2: LGHNT, FRNRAP. The CDR3 coding sequence is TGTGCTAGTGGTTTGGGGGGGCCCTACGATGAGCAGTTCTTC. Protein product: CASGLGGPYDEQFF.

This clonotype was seen a few times. V and J are TRBV28 and TRBJ2-1; possible D gene TRBD1, 7 bases. V lost 5 bases and J lost 5, with 10 bases in between. The length of the CDR3 is 13 residues. Germline values: CDR1 MDHEN, CDR2 SYDVKM. The CDR3 here is CASSSRGDNEQFF. The CDR3 coding sequence is TGTGCCAGCAGTAGCAGGGGGGACAATGAGCAGTTCTTC.

V usage is TRBV28 and J usage is TRBJ2-7; 12 nucleotides match TRBD2. The CDR3 consists of 15 residues. Per the germline V gene, CDR1 is MDHEN and CDR2 is SYDVKM. Trimming at V came to 4 bases and at J to 4 bases, leaving 5 bases not matched to a gene. CDR3 in DNA: TGTGCCAGCAGTTCTAGCGGGGGGGCCGGATACGAGCAGTACTTC. Its translation: CASSSSGGAGYEQYF.

The chain couples TRBV30 to TRBJ2-7; TRBD2 might be the D (5 bases). The CDR3 length is 13 residues. V shed 2 bases and J shed 0 bases, with 8 bases lying between them. Germline V gives CDR1 GTSNPN, CDR2 SVGIG (reference sequence). Here the CDR3 DNA reads TGTGCCTGGAGTTCTGGGAGCTCCTACGAGCAGTACTTC. Translation: CAWSSGSSYEQYF.

The CDR3 here is CASSLAGLAQSYNEQFF. For the CDR3, the DNA is TGTGCCAGCAGTTTGGCCGGACTAGCCCAATCCTACAATGAGCAGTTCTTC. This rearrangement joins TRBV12-3 or TRBV12-4 to TRBJ2-1, with 8 positions matching TRBD2. V lost 3 bases, J lost 1 base, and 8 bases stayed unmatched. This CDR3 has 17 residues.

This clonotype was counted a few times. The gene calls are TRBV20-1 and TRBJ1-5; D is uncertain. CDR3 length: 13 amino acids. Between the trimmed V and J ends, which lost 6 bases and 5 bases, there was a span of 14 bases. Germline V gives CDR1 DFQATT, CDR2 SNEGSKA (reference sequence). The CDR3 bases are TGCAGTGCCATTCCGGGGTTGGATCAGCCCCAGCATTTT. It translates to CSAIPGLDQPQHF.

This clonotype was observed at least ten times. This chain joins TRBV30 and TRBJ1-4; TRBD1 matches at 10 bases. The CDR3 covers 17 residues. Per germline, CDR1 GTSNPN and CDR2 SVGIG (reference sequence). Losses at the gene ends were 2 bases for V and 2 bases for J; bases not matched to a gene: 8. This CDR3 is CAWSPTGTGVTNEKLFF. The CDR3, as DNA: TGTGCCTGGAGTCCGACCGGGACAGGGGTCACTAATGAAAAACTGTTTTTT.

The chain employs TRBV28 and TRBJ2-4; TRBD2 aligns across 12 bases. Near its end, the DNA agrees better with TRBJ2-5, so the J call may be wrong. The CDR3 contains 19 residues. Germline lookup yields CDR1 MDHEN and CDR2 SYDVKM. CDR3 bases: TGTGCCAGCAGCTCTAGATTGACTAGCGGGGGACCCCTACAAGAGACCCAGTACTTC. The encoded protein is CASSSRLTSGGPLQETQYF.

About this clonotype: A single base separates this from a much larger clone, so it may be a read error. V usage is TRBV20-1 and J usage is TRBJ2-7; D is unclear. The length of the CDR3 is 13 residues. In germline, CDR1 is DFQATT, CDR2 SNEGSKA (reference sequence). The CDR3 sequence: CSASAPPSYELYF. The DNA of the CDR3 is TGCAGTGCTAGCGCACCTCCCTCCTACGAGCTGTACTTC.